A selection of T cell receptor beta chains follows, all from one sample in a study of T cell clones after liver transplantation. Method: immunoSEQ multiplex PCR; TCRdb's copy keeps in-frame clones and lacks some. The data contain some 70,000 clones, about 80% of them singletons. The sample in question was CD4+ T cells from blood, obtained before liver transplant. The receptor set was obtained from a human donor who received a liver transplant. The CDR3 runs from the conserved cysteine through the conserved F or W. A D gene is named only where the DNA matches it firmly. Some rows have no size entry. The others give once, few or many, or a class for an expanded clone.

d_gene,j_gene,abundance,v_gene,CDR3aa
.,TRBJ1-5,.,TRBV19,CASSGDRQPQHF
.,TRBJ1-5,.,TRBV2,CASSRRYQPQHF
.,TRBJ2-3,.,TRBV28,CASSSPPGRTDTQYF
TRBD1,TRBJ1-2,.,TRBV6-1,CATLGIPGQGYTF
.,TRBJ2-1,.,TRBV18,CASSPQGGAYNEQFF
.,TRBJ1-5,.,TRBV18,CASSPDGNQPQHF
.,TRBJ2-3,.,TRBV28,CASSYRTDTQYF
.,TRBJ1-2,.,TRBV27,CASSFSLGGAYGYTF
.,TRBJ2-7,.,TRBV11-2,CASSLRFLTAGSYEQYF
.,TRBJ1-1,.,TRBV7-6,CASSSQRYTEAFF
.,TRBJ2-7,.,TRBV10-3,CAISRGSYEQYF
TRBD2,TRBJ2-1,.,TRBV7-2,CASRPFEAGGPHNEQFF
TRBD1,TRBJ2-7,.,TRBV5-1,CASSLGQGDEQYF
.,TRBJ2-1,.,TRBV27,CASTRDGDYNEQFF
.,TRBJ1-1,once,TRBV9,CASSVGTSDGTEAFF
TRBD2,TRBJ2-1,.,TRBV7-2,CATQGGTSGRSSYNEQFF
.,TRBJ1-2,.,TRBV7-2,CASSPALGPQYGYTF
TRBD1,TRBJ2-5,.,TRBV5-1,CASSLGGTGGAWETQYF
.,TRBJ1-1,.,TRBV4-3,CASSQVSGSGTEAFF
.,TRBJ2-3,.,TRBV7-8,CASSLQGTAFTDTQYF
.,TRBJ2-3,.,TRBV5-4,CASSFSTDTQYF
TRBD1,TRBJ2-3,.,TRBV19,CASTDPRDRGADTQYF
TRBD1,TRBJ2-1,.,TRBV18,CASSGQGSEDEQFF
TRBD2,TRBJ2-3,.,TRBV29-1,CSVEGGSGSADTQYF
.,TRBJ1-5,few,TRBV27,CASSDGQRNQPQHF
.,TRBJ2-2,once,TRBV2,CASGSGVGIRNTGELFF
TRBD2,TRBJ2-1,.,TRBV9,CASSVASLAGEVEQFF
.,TRBJ2-5,.,TRBV11-1,CASSLPGALEETQYF
.,TRBJ1-3,.,TRBV5-1,CASRRGVDGNTIYF
.,TRBJ2-2,.,TRBV6-5,CASSYHGQTPTGELFF
.,TRBJ2-7,.,TRBV10-2,CASSELSYEQYF
TRBD1,TRBJ2-1,few,TRBV28,CASSPRDRGLDEQFF
TRBD2,TRBJ2-1,.,TRBV5-4,CASSRTSGTKDEQFF
.,TRBJ2-5,.,TRBV7-8,CASSLGHGSQETQYF
.,TRBJ1-3,.,TRBV7-9,CASSFDRPYSGNTIYF